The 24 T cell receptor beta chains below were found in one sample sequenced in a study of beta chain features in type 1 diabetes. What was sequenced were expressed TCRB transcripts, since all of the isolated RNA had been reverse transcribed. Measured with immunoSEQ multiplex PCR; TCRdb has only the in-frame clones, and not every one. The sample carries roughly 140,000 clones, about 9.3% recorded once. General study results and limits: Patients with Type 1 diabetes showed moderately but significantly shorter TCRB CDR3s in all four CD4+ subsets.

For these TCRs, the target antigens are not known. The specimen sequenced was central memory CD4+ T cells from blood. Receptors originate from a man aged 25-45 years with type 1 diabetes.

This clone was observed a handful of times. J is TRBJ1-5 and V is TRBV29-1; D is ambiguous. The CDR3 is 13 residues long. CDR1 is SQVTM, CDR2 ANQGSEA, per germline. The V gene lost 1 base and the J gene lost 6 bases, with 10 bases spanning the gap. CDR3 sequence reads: CSVEGIEGQPQHF. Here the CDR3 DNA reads TGCAGCGTTGAAGGGATCGAGGGTCAGCCCCAGCATTTT.

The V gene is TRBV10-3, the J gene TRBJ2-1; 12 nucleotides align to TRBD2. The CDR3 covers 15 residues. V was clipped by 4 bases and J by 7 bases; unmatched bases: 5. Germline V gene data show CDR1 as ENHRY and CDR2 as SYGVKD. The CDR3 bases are TGTGCCATCAGTGGGACCGGGACTAGCGGGAATGAGCAGTTCTTC. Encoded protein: CAISGTGTSGNEQFF.

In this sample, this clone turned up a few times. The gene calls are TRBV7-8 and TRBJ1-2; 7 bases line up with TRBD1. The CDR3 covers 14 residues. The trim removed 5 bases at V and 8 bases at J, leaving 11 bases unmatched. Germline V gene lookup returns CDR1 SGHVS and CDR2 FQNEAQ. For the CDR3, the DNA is TGTGCCAGCAGCCTCCAGGGACAGAGCGACGGCTACACCTTC. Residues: CASSLQGQSDGYTF.

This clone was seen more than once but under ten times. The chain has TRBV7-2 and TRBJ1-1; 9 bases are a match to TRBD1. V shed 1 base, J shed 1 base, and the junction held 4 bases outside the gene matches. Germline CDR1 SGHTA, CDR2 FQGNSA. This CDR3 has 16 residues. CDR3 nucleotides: TGTGCCAGCAGCTTAGGTGGGGGACAGGGGAACACTGAAGCTTTCTTT. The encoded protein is CASSLGGGQGNTEAFF.

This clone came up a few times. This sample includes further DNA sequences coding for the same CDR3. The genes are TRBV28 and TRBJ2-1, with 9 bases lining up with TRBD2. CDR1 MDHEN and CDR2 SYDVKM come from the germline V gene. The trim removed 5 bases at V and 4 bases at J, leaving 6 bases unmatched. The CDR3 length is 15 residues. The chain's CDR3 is CASSLGTSRYNEQFF. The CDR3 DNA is TGTGCCAGCAGTCTCGGGACTAGCCGGTACAATGAGCAGTTCTTC.

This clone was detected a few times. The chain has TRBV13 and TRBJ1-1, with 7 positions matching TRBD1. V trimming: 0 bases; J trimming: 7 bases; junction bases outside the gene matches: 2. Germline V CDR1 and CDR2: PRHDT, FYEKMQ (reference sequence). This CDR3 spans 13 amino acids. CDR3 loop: CASSLGTGREAFF. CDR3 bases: TGTGCCAGCAGCTTAGGGACAGGGCGTGAAGCTTTCTTT.

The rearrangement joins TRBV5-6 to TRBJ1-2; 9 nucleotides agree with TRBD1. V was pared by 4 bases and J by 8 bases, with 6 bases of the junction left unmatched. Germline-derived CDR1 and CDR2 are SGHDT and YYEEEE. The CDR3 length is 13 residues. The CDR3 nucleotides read TGTGCCAGCAGCCTACAGGGGGCGGGCGGCTACACCTTC. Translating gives CASSLQGAGGYTF.

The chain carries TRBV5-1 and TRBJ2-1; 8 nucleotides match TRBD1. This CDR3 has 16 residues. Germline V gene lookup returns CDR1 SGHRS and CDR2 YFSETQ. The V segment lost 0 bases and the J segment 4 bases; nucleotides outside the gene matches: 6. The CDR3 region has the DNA TGCGCCAGCAGCTTGGTCACAGGGGGAGGTTACAATGAGCAGTTCTTC. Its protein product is CASSLVTGGGYNEQFF.

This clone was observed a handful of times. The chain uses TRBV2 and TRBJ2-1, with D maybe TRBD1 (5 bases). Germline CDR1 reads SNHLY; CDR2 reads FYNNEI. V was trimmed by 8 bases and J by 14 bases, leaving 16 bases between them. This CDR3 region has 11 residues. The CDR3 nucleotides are TGTGCCAGCGGCCAAGGGGCAGAAGAGTTCTTC. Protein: CASGQGAEEFF. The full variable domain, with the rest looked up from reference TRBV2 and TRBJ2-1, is EPEVTQTPSHQVTQMGQEVILRCVPISNHLYFYWYRQILGQKVEFLVSFYNNEISEKSEIFDDQFSVERPDGSNFTLKIRSTKLEDSAMYFCASGQGAEEFFGPGTRLTVL.

CDR3 in amino acids: CASSFRDSQETQYF. Written as DNA, the CDR3 is TGTGCCAGCAGCTTCCGGGACAGCCAAGAGACCCAGTACTTC. The chain carries TRBV11-2 and TRBJ2-5, with 7 nucleotides matching TRBD1. The CDR3 loop spans 14 amino acids. Germline-derived CDR1 and CDR2 are SGHAT and FQNNGV. V lost 3 bases and J lost 1; bases outside the gene matches: 2.

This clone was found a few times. CDR3 in DNA: TGTGCCAGCAGTTTAATGGGGGCCGAGACCCAGTACTTC. Translating gives CASSLMGAETQYF. The J gene is TRBJ2-5, the V gene TRBV28; the D gene is possibly TRBD1 (6 bases). The germline V gene has CDR1 MDHEN and CDR2 SYDVKM. Trimming took off 2 bases at V and 5 bases at J, with 9 bases between the two ends. This CDR3 has 13 amino acids. Full variable domain (remainder filled in from reference TRBV28 and TRBJ2-5): DVKVTQSSRYLVKRTGEKVFLECVQDMDHENMFWYRQDPGLGLRLIYFSYDVKMKEKGDIPEGYSVSREKKERFSLILESASTNQTSMYLCASSLMGAETQYFGPGTRLLVL.

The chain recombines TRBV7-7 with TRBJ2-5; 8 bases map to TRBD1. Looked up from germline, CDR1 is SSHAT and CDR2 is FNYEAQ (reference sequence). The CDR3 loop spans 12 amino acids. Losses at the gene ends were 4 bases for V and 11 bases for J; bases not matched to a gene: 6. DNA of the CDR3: TGTGCCAGCAGCTCACAGGGGGGAGAGCAGTACTTC. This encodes CASSSQGGEQYF.

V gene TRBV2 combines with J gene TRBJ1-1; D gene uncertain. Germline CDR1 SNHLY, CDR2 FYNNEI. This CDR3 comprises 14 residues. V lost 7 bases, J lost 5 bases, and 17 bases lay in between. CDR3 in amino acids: CASTRDLTGTEAFF. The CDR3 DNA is TGTGCCAGCACCCGGGATTTAACGGGTACTGAAGCTTTCTTT.

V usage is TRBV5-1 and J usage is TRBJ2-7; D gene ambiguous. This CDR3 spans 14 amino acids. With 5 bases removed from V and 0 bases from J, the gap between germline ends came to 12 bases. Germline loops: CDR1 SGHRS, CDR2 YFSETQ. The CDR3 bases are TGCGCCAGCAGACCCTTGGAGAGCTCCTACGAGCAGTACTTC. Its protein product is CASRPLESSYEQYF.

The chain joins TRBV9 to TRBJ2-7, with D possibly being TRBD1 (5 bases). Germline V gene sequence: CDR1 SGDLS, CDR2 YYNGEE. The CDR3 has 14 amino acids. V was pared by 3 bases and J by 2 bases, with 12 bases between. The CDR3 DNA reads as TGTGCCAGCAGCGCCGACAGCGTCACCTACGAGCAGTACTTC. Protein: CASSADSVTYEQYF.

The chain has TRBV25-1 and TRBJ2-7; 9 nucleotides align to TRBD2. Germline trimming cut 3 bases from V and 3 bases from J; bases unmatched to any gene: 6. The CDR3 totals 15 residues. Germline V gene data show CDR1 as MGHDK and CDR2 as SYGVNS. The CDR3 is CASSDGLAHLYEQYF. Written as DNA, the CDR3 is TGTGCCAGCAGTGATGGACTAGCGCATCTCTACGAGCAGTACTTC.

Here the CDR3 DNA reads TGTGCCAGCAGCGGGTCACTCAGAGGCACTGAAGCTTTCTTT. As protein: CASSGSLRGTEAFF. This chain links TRBV9 with TRBJ1-1, with D unclear. The CDR3 spans 14 residues. V lost 3 bases to trimming and J lost 4 bases, with 13 bases between them. Germline V lookup: CDR1 SGDLS, CDR2 YYNGEE.

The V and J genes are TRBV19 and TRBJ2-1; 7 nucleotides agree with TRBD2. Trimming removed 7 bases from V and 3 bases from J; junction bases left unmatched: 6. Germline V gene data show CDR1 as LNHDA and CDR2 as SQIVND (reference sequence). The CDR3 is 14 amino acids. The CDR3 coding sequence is TGTGCCAGTACGAGCCTAGCGGACTACAATGAGCAGTTCTTC. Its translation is CASTSLADYNEQFF.

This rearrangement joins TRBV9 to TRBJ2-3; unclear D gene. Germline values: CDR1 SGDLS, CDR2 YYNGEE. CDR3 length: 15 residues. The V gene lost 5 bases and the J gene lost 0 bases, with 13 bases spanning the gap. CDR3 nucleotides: TGTGCCAGCAGGCCCTCCGCGAGGAGCACAGATACGCAGTATTTT. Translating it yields CASRPSARSTDTQYF.

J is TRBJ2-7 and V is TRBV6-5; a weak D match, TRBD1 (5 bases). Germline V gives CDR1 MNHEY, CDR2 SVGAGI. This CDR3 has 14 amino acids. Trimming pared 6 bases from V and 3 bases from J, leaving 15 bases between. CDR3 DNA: TGTGCCAGCAGCCCTCTTCGACAGAACTACGAGCAGTACTTC. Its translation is CASSPLRQNYEQYF.

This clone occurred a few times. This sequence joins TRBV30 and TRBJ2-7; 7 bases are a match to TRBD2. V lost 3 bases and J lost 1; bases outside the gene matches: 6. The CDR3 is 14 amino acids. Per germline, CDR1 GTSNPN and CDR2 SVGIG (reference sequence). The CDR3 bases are TGTGCCTGGAGGGAATCGGGGGGATCCTACGAGCAGTACTTC. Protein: CAWRESGGSYEQYF.

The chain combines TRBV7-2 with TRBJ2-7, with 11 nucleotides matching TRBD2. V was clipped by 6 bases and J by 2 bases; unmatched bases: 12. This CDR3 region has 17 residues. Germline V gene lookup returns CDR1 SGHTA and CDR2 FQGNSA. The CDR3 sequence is CASSFITGTSGPYEQYF. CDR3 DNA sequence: TGTGCCAGCAGTTTTATCACCGGGACTAGCGGCCCCTACGAGCAGTACTTC.

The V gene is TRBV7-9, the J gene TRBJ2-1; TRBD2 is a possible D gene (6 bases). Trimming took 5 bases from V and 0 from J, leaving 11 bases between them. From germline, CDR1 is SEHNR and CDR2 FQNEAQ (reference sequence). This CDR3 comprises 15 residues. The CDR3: CASSGTSSSYNEQFF. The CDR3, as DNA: TGTGCCAGCAGCGGGACTTCGAGCTCCTACAATGAGCAGTTCTTC.

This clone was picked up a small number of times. The CDR3 sequence: CASSTPGLGTQYF. In DNA form, the CDR3 reads TGTGCCAGCAGTACTCCGGGACTAGGGACCCAGTACTTC. The chain couples TRBV28 to TRBJ2-5; 8 bases align to TRBD2. The trim removed 5 bases at V and 7 bases at J, leaving 6 bases unmatched. CDR1 and CDR2 (germline): MDHEN, SYDVKM. This CDR3 comprises 13 residues.